The sequence of this T cell receptor beta chain was determined in a study of Ad26.COV2.S vaccination and SARS-CoV-2 variants. Study-wide background: Enrolled in COV1001, the donor was in the Ad26.COV2.S trial arm, which received the vaccine. Recipients of Ad26.COV2.S got it intramuscularly, once or twice 56 days apart.

Sequenced by immunoSEQ multiplex PCR; TCRdb stores in-frame clones only, minus some. The top ten hold about 3.5% of the sample, which has roughly 270,000 clones, around 87% seen once. Noted treatment: roughly 20 received Ad26.COV2.S at low or high dose, single or two shots; roughly five received placebo; per-sample allocation not given. All samples were drawn on day 63, counting from the first vaccine or placebo injection. An Ad26 vector expressing Wuhan-strain SARS-CoV-2 spike served as the vaccine. The V gene lost 5 bases and the J gene lost 3 bases, with 7 bases spanning the gap. The CDR3 covers 12 residues. CDR1 and CDR2 from the germline V gene are SEHNR and FQNEAQ (reference sequence).

The sequence came from a person between 18 and 59 years old who received the Ad26.COV2.S COVID-19 vaccine or a placebo. The genes are TRBV7-9 and TRBJ1-1; no definite D call. The sample here was peripheral blood, taken in a trial of Ad26.COV2.S vaccine versus placebo. CDR3 sequence reads: CASSARDTEAFF. CDR3 nucleotides: TGTGCCAGCAGCGCCCGGGACACTGAAGCTTTCTTT.